The subject of this entry is one T cell receptor (beta chain). Profiled with immunoSEQ multiplex PCR; TCRdb holds only in-frame clones, not every one. The sample has 60,000 to 70,000 clones, roughly four fifths seen once; the top ten hold 4.5% to 5.5%. Per the germline V gene, CDR1 is KGHSH and CDR2 is LQKENI. The CDR3 covers 16 residues. Losses at the gene ends were 3 bases for V and 3 bases for J; bases not matched to a gene: 9. The data originate from a study of blood T cell repertoires in COVID-19. Looking at the study overall: Spain, Italy and the United States supplied samples that represented acute and convalescent COVID-19.

The rearrangement joins TRBV18 to TRBJ1-2; 8 bases are shared with TRBD1. This sequence was found in a woman aged 55-69 years with acute or convalescent COVID-19. Source material: peripheral blood. This CDR3 reads CASSPTPTGADYGYTF. The CDR3 DNA is TGTGCCAGCTCACCGACACCGACAGGGGCGGACTATGGCTACACCTTC.